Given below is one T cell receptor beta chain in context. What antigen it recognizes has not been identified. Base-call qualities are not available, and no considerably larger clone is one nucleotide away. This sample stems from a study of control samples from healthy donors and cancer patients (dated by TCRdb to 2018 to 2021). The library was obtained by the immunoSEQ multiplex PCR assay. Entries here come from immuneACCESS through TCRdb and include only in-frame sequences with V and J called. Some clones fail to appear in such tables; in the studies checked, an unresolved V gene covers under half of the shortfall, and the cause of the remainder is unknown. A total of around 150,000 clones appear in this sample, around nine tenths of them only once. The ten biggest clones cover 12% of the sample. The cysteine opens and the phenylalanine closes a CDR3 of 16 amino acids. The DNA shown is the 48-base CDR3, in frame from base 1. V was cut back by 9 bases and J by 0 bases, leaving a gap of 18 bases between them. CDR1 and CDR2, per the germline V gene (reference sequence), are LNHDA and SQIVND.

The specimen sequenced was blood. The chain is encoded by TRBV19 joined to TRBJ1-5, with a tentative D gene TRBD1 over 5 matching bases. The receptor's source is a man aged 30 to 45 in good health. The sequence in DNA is TGTGCCAGCACTATAGGGGCACCTCATAGCAATCAGCCCCAGCATTTT. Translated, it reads CASTIGAPHSNQPQHF.